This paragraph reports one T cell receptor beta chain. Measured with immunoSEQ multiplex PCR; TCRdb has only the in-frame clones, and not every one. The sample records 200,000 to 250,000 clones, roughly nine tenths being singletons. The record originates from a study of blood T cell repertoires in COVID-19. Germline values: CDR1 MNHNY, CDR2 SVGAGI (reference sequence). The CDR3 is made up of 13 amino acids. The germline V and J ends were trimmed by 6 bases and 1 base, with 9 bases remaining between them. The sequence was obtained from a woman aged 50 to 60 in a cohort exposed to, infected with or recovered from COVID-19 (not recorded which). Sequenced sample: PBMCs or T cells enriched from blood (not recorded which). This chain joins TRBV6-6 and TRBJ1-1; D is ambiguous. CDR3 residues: CASRIGANTEAFF. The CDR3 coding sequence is TGTGCCAGCAGGATAGGAGCGAACACTGAAGCTTTCTTT.